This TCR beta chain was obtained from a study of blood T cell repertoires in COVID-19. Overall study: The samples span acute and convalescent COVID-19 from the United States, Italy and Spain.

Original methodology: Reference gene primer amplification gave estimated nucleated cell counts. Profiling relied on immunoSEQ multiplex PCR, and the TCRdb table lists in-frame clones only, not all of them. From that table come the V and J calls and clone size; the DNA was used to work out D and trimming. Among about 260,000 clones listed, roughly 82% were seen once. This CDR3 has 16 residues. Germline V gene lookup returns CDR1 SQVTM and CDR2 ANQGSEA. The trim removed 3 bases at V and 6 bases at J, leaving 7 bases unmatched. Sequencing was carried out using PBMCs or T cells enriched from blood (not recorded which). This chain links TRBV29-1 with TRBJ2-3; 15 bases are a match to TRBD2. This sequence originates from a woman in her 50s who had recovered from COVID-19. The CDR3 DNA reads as TGCAGCGTTGATCGGACTAGCGGGGGGGCCTCCGATACGCAGTATTTT. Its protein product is CSVDRTSGGASDTQYF.